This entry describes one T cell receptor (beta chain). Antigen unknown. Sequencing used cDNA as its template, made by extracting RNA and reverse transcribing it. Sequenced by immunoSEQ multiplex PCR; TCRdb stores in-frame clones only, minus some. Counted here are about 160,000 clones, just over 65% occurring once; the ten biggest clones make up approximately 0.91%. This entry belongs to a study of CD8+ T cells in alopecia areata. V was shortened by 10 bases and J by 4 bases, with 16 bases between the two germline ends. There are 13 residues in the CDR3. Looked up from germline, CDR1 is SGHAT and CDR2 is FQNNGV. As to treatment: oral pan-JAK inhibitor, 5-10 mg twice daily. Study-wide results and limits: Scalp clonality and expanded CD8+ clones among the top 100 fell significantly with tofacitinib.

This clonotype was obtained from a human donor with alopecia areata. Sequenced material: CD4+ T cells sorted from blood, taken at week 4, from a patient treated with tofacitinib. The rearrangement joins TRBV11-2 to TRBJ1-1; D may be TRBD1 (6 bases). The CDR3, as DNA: TGTGCCACGTCCAGGGGTGTAATCACTGAAGCTTTCTTT. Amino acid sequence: CATSRGVITEAFF.